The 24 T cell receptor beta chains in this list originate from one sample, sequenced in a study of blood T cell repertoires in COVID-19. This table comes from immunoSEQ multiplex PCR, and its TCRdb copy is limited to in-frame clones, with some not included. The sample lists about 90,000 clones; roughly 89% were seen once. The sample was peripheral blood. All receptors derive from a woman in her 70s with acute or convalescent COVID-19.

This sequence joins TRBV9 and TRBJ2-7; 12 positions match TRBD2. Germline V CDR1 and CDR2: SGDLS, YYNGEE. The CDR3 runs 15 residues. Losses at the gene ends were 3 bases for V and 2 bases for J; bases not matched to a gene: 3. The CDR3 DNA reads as TGTGCCAGCAGCGCCTCTAGCGGGAGGGCCTACGAGCAGTACTTC. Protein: CASSASSGRAYEQYF.

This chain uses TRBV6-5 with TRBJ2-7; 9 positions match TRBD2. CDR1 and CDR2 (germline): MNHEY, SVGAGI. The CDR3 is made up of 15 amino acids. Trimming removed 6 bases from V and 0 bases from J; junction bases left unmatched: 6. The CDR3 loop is CASSASGTNSYEQYF. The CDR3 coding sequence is TGTGCCAGCAGCGCTAGCGGGACTAACTCCTACGAGCAGTACTTC.

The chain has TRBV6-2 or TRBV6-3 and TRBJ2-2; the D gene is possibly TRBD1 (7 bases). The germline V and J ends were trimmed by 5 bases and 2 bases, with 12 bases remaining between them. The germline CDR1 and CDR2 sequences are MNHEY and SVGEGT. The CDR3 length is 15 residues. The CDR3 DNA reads TGTGCCAGCAGTCTGCGGGACAGAAACACCGGGGAGCTGTTTTTT. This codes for CASSLRDRNTGELFF.

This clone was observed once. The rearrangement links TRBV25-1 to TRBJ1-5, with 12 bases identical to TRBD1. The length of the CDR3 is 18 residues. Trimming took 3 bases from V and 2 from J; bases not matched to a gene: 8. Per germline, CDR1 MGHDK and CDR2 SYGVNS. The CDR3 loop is CASSDSGTGGLGNQPQHF. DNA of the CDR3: TGTGCCAGCAGTGATTCCGGGACAGGGGGCTTAGGCAATCAGCCCCAGCATTTT.

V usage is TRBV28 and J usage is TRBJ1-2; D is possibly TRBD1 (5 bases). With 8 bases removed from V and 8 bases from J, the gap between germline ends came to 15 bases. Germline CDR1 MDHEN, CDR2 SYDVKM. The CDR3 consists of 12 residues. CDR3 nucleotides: TGTGCCAGCGGTTCCAGGGTGGGCGGCTACACCTTC. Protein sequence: CASGSRVGGYTF.

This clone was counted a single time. The CDR3 region has the DNA TGTGCCAGCTCACCCCGACAGGTCAACACTGAAGCTTTCTTT. This encodes CASSPRQVNTEAFF. The genes are TRBV18 and TRBJ1-1; D might be TRBD1 (6 bases). The CDR3 totals 14 residues. The V gene's germline CDR1 is KGHSH and CDR2 LQKENI. V was cut by 3 bases and J by 2 bases, with 10 bases left in between.

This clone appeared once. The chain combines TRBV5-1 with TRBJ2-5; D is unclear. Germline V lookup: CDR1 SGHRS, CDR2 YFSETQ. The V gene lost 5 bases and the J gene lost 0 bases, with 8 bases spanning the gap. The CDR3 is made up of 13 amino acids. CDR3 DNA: TGCGCCAGCAGAGTAGAGTACCAAGAGACCCAGTACTTC. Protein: CASRVEYQETQYF.

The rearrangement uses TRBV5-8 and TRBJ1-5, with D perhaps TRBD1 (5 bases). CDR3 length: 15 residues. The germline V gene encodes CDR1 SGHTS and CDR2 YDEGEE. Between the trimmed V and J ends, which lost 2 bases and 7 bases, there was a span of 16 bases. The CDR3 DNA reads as TGTGCCAGCAGCTTTGGGGGGGGGAGTACGCAGCCCCAGCATTTT. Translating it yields CASSFGGGSTQPQHF.

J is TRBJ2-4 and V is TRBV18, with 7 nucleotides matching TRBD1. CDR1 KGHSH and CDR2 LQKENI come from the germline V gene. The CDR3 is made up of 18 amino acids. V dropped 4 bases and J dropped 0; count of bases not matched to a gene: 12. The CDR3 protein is CASSLPLGGTAAKNIQYF. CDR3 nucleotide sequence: TGTGCCAGCTCACTCCCCCTAGGGGGCACAGCAGCCAAAAACATTCAGTACTTC.

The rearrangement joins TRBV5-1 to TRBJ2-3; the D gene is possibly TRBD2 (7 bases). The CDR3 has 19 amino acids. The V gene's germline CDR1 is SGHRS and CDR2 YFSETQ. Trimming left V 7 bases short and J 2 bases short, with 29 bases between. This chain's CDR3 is CASCHSRGRGPSYTDTQYF. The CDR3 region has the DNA TGCGCCAGCTGCCACAGCCGTGGGCGGGGGCCCTCCTACACAGATACGCAGTATTTT.

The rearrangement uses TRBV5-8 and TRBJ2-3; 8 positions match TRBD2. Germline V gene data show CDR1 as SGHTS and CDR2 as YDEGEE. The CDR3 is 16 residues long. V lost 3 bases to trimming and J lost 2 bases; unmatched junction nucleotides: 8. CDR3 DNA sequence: TGTGCCAGCAGCTCGGGCGGGGGGCATACCACAGATACGCAGTATTTT. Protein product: CASSSGGGHTTDTQYF.

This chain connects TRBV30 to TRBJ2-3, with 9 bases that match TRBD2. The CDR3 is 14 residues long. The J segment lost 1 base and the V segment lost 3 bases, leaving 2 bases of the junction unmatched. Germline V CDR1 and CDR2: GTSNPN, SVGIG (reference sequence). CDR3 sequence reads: CAWSRTSGTDTQYF. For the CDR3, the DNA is TGTGCCTGGAGCCGGACTAGCGGCACAGATACGCAGTATTTT.

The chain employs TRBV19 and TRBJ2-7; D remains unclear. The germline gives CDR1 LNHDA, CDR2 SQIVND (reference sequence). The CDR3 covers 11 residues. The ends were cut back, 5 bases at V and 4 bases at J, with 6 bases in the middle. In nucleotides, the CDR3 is TGTGCCAGTAGTGCGTCATACGAGCAGTACTTC. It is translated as CASSASYEQYF.

In DNA form, the CDR3 reads TGCGCCAGCAGGGCGGGAGAGTCCTACAATGAGCAGTTCTTC. Translation: CASRAGESYNEQFF. The chain is built from TRBV5-1 and TRBJ2-1; 7 nucleotides match TRBD2. Unmatched junction bases numbered 3, after V lost 5 bases and J lost 1 base. From germline, CDR1 is SGHRS and CDR2 YFSETQ. CDR3 length: 14 amino acids.

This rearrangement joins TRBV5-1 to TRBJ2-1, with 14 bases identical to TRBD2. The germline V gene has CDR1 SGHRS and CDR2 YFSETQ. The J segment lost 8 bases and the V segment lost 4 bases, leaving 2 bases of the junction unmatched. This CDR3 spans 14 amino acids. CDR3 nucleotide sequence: TGCGCCAGCAGCCGGGGACTAGCGGGAGATGAGCAGTTCTTC. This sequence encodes CASSRGLAGDEQFF.

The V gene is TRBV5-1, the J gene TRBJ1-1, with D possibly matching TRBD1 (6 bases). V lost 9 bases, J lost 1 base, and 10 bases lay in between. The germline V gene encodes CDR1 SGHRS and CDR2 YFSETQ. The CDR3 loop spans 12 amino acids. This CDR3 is CATVGQNTEAFF. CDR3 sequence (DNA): TGCGCCACAGTGGGACAGAACACTGAAGCTTTCTTT. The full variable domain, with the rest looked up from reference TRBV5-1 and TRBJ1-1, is KAGVTQTPRYLIKTRGQQVTLSCSPISGHRSVSWYQQTPGQGLQFLFEYFSETQRNKGNFPGRFSGRQFSNSRSEMNVSTLELGDSALYLCATVGQNTEAFFGQGTRLTVV.

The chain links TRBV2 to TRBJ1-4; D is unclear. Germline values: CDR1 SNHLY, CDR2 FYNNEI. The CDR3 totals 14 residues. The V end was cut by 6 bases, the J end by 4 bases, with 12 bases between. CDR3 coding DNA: TGTGCCAGCAGGGGAGCGGACGTTAATGAAAAACTGTTTTTT. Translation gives CASRGADVNEKLFF.

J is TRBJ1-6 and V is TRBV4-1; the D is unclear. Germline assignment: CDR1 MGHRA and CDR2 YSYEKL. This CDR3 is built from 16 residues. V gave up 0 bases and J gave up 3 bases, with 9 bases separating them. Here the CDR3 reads CASSQDARFYNSPLHF. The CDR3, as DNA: TGCGCCAGCAGCCAAGATGCCAGGTTCTATAATTCACCCCTCCACTTT.

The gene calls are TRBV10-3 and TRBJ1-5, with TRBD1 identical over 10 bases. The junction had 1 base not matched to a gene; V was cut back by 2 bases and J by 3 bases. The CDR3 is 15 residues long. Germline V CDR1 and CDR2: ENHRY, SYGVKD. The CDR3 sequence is CAISEGTGDNQPQHF. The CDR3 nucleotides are TGTGCCATCAGTGAGGGGACAGGGGACAATCAGCCCCAGCATTTT.

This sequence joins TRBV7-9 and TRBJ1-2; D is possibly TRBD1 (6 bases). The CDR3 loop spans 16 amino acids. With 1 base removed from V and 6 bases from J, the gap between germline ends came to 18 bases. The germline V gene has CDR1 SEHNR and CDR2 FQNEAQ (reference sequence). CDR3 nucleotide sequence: TGTGCCAGCAGCTTAGTCGGGACACTAAACCGGGATGGCTACACCTTC. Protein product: CASSLVGTLNRDGYTF.

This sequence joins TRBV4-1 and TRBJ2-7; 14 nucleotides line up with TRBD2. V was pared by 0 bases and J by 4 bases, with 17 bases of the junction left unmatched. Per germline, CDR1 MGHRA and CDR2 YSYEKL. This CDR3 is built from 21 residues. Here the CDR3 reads CASSQDLRRSGTSGSWYEQYF. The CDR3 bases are TGCGCCAGCAGCCAAGATCTGAGACGTTCCGGGACTAGCGGGAGTTGGTACGAGCAGTACTTC.

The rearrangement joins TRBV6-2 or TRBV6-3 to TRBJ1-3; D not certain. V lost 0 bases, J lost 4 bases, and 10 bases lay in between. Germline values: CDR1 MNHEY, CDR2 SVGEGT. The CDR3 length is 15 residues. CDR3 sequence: CASSYSLRGGNTIYF. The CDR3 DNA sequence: TGTGCCAGCAGTTACTCGCTTCGGGGAGGAAACACCATATATTTT.

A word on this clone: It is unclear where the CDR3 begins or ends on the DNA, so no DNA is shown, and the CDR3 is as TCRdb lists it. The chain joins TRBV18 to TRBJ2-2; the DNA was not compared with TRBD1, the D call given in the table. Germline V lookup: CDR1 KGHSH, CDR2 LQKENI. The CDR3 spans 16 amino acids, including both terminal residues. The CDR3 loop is CASSPTLSGVTGELFF.

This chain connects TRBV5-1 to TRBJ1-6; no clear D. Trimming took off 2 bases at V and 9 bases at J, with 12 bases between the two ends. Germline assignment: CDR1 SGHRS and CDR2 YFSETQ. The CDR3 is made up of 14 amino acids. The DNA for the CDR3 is TGCGCCAGCAGCTTTGTAAGCGGCGGTTCACCCCTCCACTTT. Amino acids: CASSFVSGGSPLHF.